The rows below give T cell receptor beta chains drawn from one sample of a study of cytomegalovirus exposure and HLA in healthy donors. Profiling relied on immunoSEQ multiplex PCR, and the TCRdb table lists in-frame clones only, not all of them. The table records 150,000 to 200,000 clones, more than 70% of them present only once. The sequenced material came from PBMCs. All receptors come from a woman aged 50 to 60 in good health and CMV-seropositive. The CDR3 runs from the conserved cysteine through the conserved F or W. Each record gives: CDR3 DNA, CDR3 protein, D gene, J gene, V gene. A D gene is named only where the DNA matches it firmly.

TGTGCCAGCAGCGGGGGACAGGGCTATGGCTACACCTTC	CASSGGQGYGYTF	TRBD1	TRBJ1-2	TRBV2
TGTGCCAGCAGCCCAGGACTAGCTCCAGATACGCAGTATTTT	CASSPGLAPDTQYF	TRBD2	TRBJ2-3	TRBV9
TGCAGCGTTCTGGGACAGGCGGGCGAGCAGTACTTC	CSVLGQAGEQYF	TRBD1	TRBJ2-7	TRBV29-1
TGTGCCAGCAGCCCGGACTTACCTCCCTACGAGCAGTACTTC	CASSPDLPPYEQYF	NA	TRBJ2-7	TRBV9
TGTGCCACCAGCAGATCTGGCGCAGGAGCCAACGTCCTGACTTTC	CATSRSGAGANVLTF	NA	TRBJ2-6	TRBV15
TGTGCCAGCAGCTTAGCTTTGGCAGGACAGGGGCTAGGCGAGCAGTACTTC	CASSLALAGQGLGEQYF	TRBD1	TRBJ2-7	TRBV7-2
TGCAGCGTTCTCTGGGGGGGGGCCGGGGAGCTGTTTTTT	CSVLWGGAGELFF	TRBD2	TRBJ2-2	TRBV29-1
TGTGCCAGTTCCTCACCACCGTCCCAGGAAGGCTACACCTTC	CASSSPPSQEGYTF	NA	TRBJ1-2	TRBV19
TGTGCCAGCAGTCGATCTAGCGGGAACGAGCAGTACTTC	CASSRSSGNEQYF	TRBD2	TRBJ2-7	TRBV28
TGTGCCACGACGACTAGCGGGGGGGCCGGAGAGACCCAGTACTTC	CATTTSGGAGETQYF	TRBD2	TRBJ2-5	TRBV2
TGTGCCAGCAGTGATGAGGCCACAGATACGCAGTATTTT	CASSDEATDTQYF	NA	TRBJ2-3	TRBV6-4
TGTGCCTGGGGGTCCGGGGTCTATGAAAAACTGTTTTTT	CAWGSGVYEKLFF	NA	TRBJ1-4	TRBV30
TGTGCCAGCAGTGATCTAGGGGCGGGGAATGAAAAACTGTTTTTT	CASSDLGAGNEKLFF	NA	TRBJ1-4	TRBV6-1